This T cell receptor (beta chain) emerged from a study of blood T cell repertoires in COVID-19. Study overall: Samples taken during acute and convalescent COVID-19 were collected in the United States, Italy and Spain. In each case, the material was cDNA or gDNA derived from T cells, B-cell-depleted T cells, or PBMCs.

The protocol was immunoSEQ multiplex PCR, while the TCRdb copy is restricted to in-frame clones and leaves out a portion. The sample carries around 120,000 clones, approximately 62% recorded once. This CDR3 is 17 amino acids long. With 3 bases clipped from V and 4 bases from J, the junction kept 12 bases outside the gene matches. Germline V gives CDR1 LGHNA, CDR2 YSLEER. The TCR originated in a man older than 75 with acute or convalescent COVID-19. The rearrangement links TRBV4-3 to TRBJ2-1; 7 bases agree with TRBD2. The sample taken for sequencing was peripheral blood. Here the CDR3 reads CASSQGFAGVGYNEQFF. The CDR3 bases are TGCGCCAGCAGCCAGGGATTTGCGGGAGTGGGGTACAATGAGCAGTTCTTC.